This TCR beta chain appears in the sequencing data of a study of T-cell reconstitution after alpha-beta-depleted transplantation in children (dated by TCRdb to about 2016). Looking at the study overall: T-cell immune reconstitution after TCRalphabeta/CD19-depleted allogeneic hematopoietic cell transplantation in children was quantitatively tracked in the study by means of TCR repertoire profiling. Overall results and qualifications from the work: Over subsequent months, a decline in hyperexpanded clone frequencies was noted, and after one year, T-cell counts and TCRbeta diversity were mostly ascribed to newly produced T cells. In some patients, the high TCRbeta diversity seen at day 60 was put down to recipient T cells and intrathymic progenitors that had survived conditioning. About two months after transplant, the apparently early recovery of alphabetaT-cell counts reportedly depended on just several hundred clones that had expanded rapidly and came from non-depleted graft cells.

Library preparation was by PCR. Sequencing used an Illumina HiSeq 2500. Molecular barcoding was employed in the preparation of TCR libraries, with unique molecular identifiers being used to normalize TCRbeta repertoire quantification. TCRdb handled the public reads itself, with Q25 trimming in fastp and clone calling in MiXCR, and kept productive beta chains. Under each unique CDR3 protein, matching rows form one entry showing the most common genes and DNA. The sample profile shows almost 500,000 distinct CDR3 sequences; approximately 10% of them were found once. The ten largest make up roughly 2.1% of the sample. This clonotype was recorded at least ten times. Its antigen is still unknown. No base-level quality is on record; no much larger clone is a single base apart. The treatment or condition label here, explained by the study, means: allogeneic hematopoietic cell transplantation with graft depleted of TCRalphabeta T cells and CD19 B cells. TCRalphabeta/CD19-depleted allogeneic hematopoietic cell grafts were given to the transplant recipients, all of whom were children.

V and J are trimmed by 3 bases and 5 bases, and the gene matches miss 9 bases of the junction. From the cysteine through the phenylalanine, the CDR3 covers 14 amino acids. Just the 42-base CDR3 DNA is kept, in frame starting at base 1. For CDR1 and CDR2, the germline V gene lists SQVTM and ANQGSEA. The chain is assembled from TRBV29-1 and TRBJ2-5; TRBD2 fits 7 bases in the junction. The TCR comes from a child aged 2 to 10 with inherited bone marrow failure, due to receive a stem cell transplant. Sequenced here: PBMCs, sampled before TCRalphabeta/CD19-depleted stem cell transplant. The nucleotides read TGCAGCGTTGAGGCGGGAGACCTTGAGGAGACCCAGTACTTC. The resulting protein is CSVEAGDLEETQYF.